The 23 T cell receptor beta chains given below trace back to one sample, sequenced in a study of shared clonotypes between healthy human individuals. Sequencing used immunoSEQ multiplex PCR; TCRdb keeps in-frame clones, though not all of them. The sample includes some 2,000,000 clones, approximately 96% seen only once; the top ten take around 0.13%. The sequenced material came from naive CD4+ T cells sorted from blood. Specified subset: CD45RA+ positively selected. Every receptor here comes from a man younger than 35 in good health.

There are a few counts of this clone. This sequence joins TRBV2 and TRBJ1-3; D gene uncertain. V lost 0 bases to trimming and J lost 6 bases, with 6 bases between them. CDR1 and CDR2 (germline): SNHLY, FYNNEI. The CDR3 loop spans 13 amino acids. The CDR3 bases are TGTGCCAGCAGTGAAGCGCTTGCAAACACCATATATTTT. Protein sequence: CASSEALANTIYF.

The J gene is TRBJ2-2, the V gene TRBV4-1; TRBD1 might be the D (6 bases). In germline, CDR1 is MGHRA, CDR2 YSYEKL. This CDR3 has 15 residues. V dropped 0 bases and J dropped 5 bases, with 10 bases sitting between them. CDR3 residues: CASSQDRTVTGELFF. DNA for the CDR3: TGCGCCAGCAGCCAAGATAGGACAGTTACCGGGGAGCTGTTTTTT.

The CDR3 spells CASSTQGGSYEQYF. Written as DNA, the CDR3 is TGTGCCAGCAGCACCCAGGGAGGGTCCTACGAGCAGTACTTC. The gene calls are TRBV7-2 and TRBJ2-7; TRBD2 aligns across 7 bases. The CDR3 is made up of 14 amino acids. Germline V gene lookup returns CDR1 SGHTA and CDR2 FQGNSA. The trim removed 5 bases at V and 1 base at J, leaving 5 bases unmatched.

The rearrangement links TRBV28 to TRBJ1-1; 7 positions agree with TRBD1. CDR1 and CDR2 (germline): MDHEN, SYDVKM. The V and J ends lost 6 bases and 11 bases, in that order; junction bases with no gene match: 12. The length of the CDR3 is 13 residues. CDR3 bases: TGTGCCAGCAGGAGTCCTATTGACAGGGAGGCTTTCTTT. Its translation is CASRSPIDREAFF.

CDR3 region: CASSSGNNEQYF. The CDR3, as DNA: TGTGCCAGCAGTTCAGGGAATAACGAGCAGTACTTC. The chain employs TRBV28 and TRBJ2-7; possibly TRBD1 for D (5 bases). Germline CDR1 MDHEN, CDR2 SYDVKM. This CDR3 region has 12 residues. V was trimmed by 4 bases and J by 5 bases, leaving 9 bases between them. The full variable domain, rest sourced from reference TRBV28 and TRBJ2-7, is DVKVTQSSRYLVKRTGEKVFLECVQDMDHENMFWYRQDPGLGLRLIYFSYDVKMKEKGDIPEGYSVSREKKERFSLILESASTNQTSMYLCASSSGNNEQYFGPGTRLTVT.

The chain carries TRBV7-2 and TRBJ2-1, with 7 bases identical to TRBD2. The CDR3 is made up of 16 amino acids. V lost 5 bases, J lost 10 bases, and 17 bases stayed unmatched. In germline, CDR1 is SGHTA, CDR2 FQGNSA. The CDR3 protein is CASSQLSGTLRAEQFF. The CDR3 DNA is TGTGCCAGCAGCCAACTAAGCGGGACCTTACGGGCAGAGCAGTTCTTC.

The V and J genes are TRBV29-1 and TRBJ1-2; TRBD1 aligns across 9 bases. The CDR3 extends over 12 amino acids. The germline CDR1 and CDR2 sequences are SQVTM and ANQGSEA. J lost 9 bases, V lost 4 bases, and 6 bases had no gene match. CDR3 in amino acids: CSVAGTGRSYTF. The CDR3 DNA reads TGCAGCGTTGCCGGGACAGGGCGGAGCTACACCTTC.

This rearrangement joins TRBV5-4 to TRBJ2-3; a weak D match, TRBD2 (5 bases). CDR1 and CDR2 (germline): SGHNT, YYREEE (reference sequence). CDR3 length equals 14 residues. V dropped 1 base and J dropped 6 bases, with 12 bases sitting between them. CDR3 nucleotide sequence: TGTGCCAGCAGCTTGTCCCAGCGGACTGATACGCAGTATTTT. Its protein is CASSLSQRTDTQYF.

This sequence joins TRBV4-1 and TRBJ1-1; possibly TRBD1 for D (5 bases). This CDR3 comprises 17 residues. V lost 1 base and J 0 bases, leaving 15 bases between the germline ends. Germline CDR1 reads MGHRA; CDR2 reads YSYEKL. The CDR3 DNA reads TGCGCCAGCAGCCAAGGCGACAGCTCTCTTATGAACACTGAAGCTTTCTTT. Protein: CASSQGDSSLMNTEAFF.

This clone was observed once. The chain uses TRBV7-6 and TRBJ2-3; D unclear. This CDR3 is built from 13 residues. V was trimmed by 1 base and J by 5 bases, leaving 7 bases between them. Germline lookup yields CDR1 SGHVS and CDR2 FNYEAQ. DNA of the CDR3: TGTGCCAGCAGCTTAGGCCTTAGAGATACGCAGTATTTT. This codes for CASSLGLRDTQYF. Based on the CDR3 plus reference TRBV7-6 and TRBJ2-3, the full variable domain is GAGVSQSPRYKVTKRGQDVALRCDPISGHVSLYWYRQALGQGPEFLTYFNYEAQQDKSGLPNDRFSAERPEGSISTLTIQRTEQRDSAMYRCASSLGLRDTQYFGPGTRLTVL.

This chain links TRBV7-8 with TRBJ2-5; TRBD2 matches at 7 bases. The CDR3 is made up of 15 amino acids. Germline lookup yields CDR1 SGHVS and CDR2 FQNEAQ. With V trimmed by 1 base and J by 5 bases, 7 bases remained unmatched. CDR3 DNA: TGTGCCAGCAGCTTAGGAGGGAGGGCCTGGGAGACCCAGTACTTC. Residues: CASSLGGRAWETQYF.

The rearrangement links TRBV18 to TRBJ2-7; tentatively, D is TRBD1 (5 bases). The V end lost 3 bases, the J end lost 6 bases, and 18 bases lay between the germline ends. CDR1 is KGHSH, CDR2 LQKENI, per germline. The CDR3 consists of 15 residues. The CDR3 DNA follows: TGTGCCAGCTCACCGCAGGGTGTAAGCGTTCTCGAGCAGTACTTC. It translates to CASSPQGVSVLEQYF.

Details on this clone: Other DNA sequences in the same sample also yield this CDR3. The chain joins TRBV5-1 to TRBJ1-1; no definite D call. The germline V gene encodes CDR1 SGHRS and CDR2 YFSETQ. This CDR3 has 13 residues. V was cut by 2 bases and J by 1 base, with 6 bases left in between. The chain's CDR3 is CASSFTENTEAFF. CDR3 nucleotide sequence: TGCGCCAGCAGCTTTACAGAGAACACTGAAGCTTTCTTT.

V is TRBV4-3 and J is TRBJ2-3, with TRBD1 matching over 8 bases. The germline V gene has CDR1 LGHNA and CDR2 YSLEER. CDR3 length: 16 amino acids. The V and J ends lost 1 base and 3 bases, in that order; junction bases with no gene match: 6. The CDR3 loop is CASSQVPGGNTDTQYF. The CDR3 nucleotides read TGCGCCAGCAGCCAAGTTCCAGGGGGCAATACAGATACGCAGTATTTT.

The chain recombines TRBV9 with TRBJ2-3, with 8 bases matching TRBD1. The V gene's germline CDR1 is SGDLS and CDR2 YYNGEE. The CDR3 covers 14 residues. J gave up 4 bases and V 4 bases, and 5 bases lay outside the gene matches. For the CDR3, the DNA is TGTGCCAGCAGCCCAGGGGGCGTCCCAGATACGCAGTATTTT. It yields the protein CASSPGGVPDTQYF.

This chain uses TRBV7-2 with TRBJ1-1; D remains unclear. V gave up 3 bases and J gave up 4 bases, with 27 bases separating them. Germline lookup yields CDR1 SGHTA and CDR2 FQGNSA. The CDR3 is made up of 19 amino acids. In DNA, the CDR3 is TGTGCCAGCAGCTTTACGCGCGACTCGCAATCCCGCCGACCCACTGAAGCTTTCTTT. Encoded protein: CASSFTRDSQSRRPTEAFF.

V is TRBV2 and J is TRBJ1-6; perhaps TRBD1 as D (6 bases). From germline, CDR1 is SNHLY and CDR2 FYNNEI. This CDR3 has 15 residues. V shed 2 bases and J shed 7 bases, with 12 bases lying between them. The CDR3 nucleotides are TGTGCCAGCAGTGAACGGGGGGCCTTGAATTCACCCCTCCACTTT. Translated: CASSERGALNSPLHF. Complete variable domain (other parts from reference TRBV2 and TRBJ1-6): EPEVTQTPSHQVTQMGQEVILRCVPISNHLYFYWYRQILGQKVEFLVSFYNNEISEKSEIFDDQFSVERPDGSNFTLKIRSTKLEDSAMYFCASSERGALNSPLHFGNGTRLTVT.

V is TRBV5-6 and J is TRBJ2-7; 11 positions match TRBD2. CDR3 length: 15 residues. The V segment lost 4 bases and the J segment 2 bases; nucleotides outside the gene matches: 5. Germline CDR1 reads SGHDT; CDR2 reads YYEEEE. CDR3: CASSPGLADPYEQYF. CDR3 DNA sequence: TGTGCCAGCAGCCCGGGACTAGCGGATCCCTACGAGCAGTACTTC.

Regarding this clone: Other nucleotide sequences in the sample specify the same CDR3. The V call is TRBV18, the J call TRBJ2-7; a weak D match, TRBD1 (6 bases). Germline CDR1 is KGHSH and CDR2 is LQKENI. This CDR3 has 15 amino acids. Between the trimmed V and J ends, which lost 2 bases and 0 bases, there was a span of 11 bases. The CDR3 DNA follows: TGTGCCAGCTCACCAGGTACAGGGATCTCCTACGAGCAGTACTTC. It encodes CASSPGTGISYEQYF. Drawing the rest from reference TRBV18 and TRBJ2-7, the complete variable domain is NAGVMQNPRHLVRRRGQEARLRCSPMKGHSHVYWYRQLPEEGLKFMVYLQKENIIDESGMPKERFSAEFPKEGPSILRIQQVVRGDSAAYFCASSPGTGISYEQYFGPGTRLTVT.

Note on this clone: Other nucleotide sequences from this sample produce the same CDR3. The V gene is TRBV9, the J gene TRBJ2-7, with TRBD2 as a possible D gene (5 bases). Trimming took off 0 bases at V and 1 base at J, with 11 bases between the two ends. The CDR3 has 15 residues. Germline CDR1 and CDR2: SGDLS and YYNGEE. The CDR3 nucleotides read TGTGCCAGCAGCGTAGAGAGCGGAGTTTCCTACGAGCAGTACTTC. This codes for CASSVESGVSYEQYF. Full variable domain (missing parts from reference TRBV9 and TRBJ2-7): DSGVTQTPKHLITATGQRVTLRCSPRSGDLSVYWYQQSLDQGLQFLIQYYNGEERAKGNILERFSAQQFPDLHSELNLSSLELGDSALYFCASSVESGVSYEQYFGPGTRLTVT.

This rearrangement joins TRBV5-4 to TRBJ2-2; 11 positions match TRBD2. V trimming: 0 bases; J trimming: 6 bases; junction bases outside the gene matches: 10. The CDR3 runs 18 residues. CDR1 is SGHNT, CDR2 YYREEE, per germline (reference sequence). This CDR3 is CASSLATTSGIVAGELFF. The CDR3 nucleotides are TGTGCCAGCAGCTTGGCCACGACTAGCGGGATTGTTGCCGGGGAGCTGTTTTTT.

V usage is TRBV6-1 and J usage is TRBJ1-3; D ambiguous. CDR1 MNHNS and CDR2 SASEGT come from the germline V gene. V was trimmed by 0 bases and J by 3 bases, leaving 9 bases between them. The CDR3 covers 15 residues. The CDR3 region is CASSEAHTLGNTIYF. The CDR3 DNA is TGTGCCAGCAGTGAAGCGCACACTCTTGGAAACACCATATATTTT.

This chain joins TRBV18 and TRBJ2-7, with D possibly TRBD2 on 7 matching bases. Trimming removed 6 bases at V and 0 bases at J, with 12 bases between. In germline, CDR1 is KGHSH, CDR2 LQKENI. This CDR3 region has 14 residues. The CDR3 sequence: CASSRGAGSYEQYF. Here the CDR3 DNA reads TGTGCCAGCTCTCGGGGGGCAGGCTCCTACGAGCAGTACTTC.